Listed here are 32 T cell receptor beta chains from one sample, sequenced in a study of blood T cell repertoires in COVID-19. Repertoires were generated with immunoSEQ multiplex PCR, while TCRdb's copy carries only in-frame clones and drops some. This table has approximately 110,000 clones, roughly 90% appearing once. Source material: peripheral blood. The receptors here all came from a woman aged 70-85 years who had recovered from COVID-19.

In its sample, this clone was seen a few times. The CDR3 DNA reads TGTGCCAGCAGTTTTCGGTCCCCACTAGCGGGAGGTTGGGCCGGGGAGCTGTTTTTT. Amino acids: CASSFRSPLAGGWAGELFF. This chain connects TRBV28 to TRBJ2-2; TRBD2 matches at 12 bases. This CDR3 is 19 amino acids long. CDR1 is MDHEN and CDR2 is SYDVKM in the germline V gene. With 3 bases clipped from V and 6 bases from J, the junction kept 14 bases outside the gene matches.

The V gene is TRBV19, the J gene TRBJ1-1, with 10 nucleotides matching TRBD1. The CDR3 is 14 residues long. Per germline, CDR1 LNHDA and CDR2 SQIVND (reference sequence). J gave up 3 bases and V 6 bases, and 4 bases lay outside the gene matches. The CDR3 loop is CASSVTGGYTEAFF. CDR3 nucleotides: TGTGCCAGTAGCGTGACAGGGGGCTACACTGAAGCTTTCTTT.

The chain joins TRBV6-2 or TRBV6-3 to TRBJ1-5; no definite D call. This CDR3 contains 13 residues. V lost 4 bases and J 9 bases, leaving 13 bases between the germline ends. CDR1 and CDR2 (germline): MNHEY, SVGEGT. CDR3 amino acids: CASSSTLSRPQHF. The CDR3 DNA follows: TGTGCCAGCAGTTCAACCCTATCCCGGCCCCAGCATTTT.

J is TRBJ2-4 and V is TRBV20-1; possible D gene TRBD2, 5 bases. V was shortened by 3 bases and J by 11 bases, with 14 bases between the two germline ends. The V gene's germline CDR1 is DFQATT and CDR2 SNEGSKA (reference sequence). The CDR3 has 12 residues. The CDR3 protein is CSASSGNLVQYF. CDR3 DNA sequence: TGCAGTGCTAGTTCCGGGAACCTGGTTCAGTACTTC.

The chain employs TRBV27 and TRBJ2-7, with 7 bases fitting TRBD1. J gave up 3 bases and V 6 bases, and 11 bases lay outside the gene matches. Germline loops: CDR1 MNHEY, CDR2 SMNVEV (reference sequence). This CDR3 has 15 amino acids. The CDR3 DNA is TGTGCCAGCAGCTTCCCGAGACAGGGCGTCTACGAGCAGTACTTC. Its translation: CASSFPRQGVYEQYF.

CDR3 sequence: CASSFGFSPLHF. The CDR3 region has the DNA TGTGCCAGCAGTTTCGGGTTTTCACCCCTCCACTTT. This rearrangement joins TRBV27 to TRBJ1-6, with D unresolved. Trimming removed 3 bases from V and 9 bases from J, with 6 bases in between. Per germline, CDR1 MNHEY and CDR2 SMNVEV (reference sequence). CDR3 length equals 12 residues.

The genes are TRBV5-1 and TRBJ1-1; D remains unclear. This CDR3 spans 15 amino acids. From germline, CDR1 is SGHRS and CDR2 YFSETQ. V dropped 3 bases and J dropped 2 bases, with 14 bases sitting between them. CDR3 DNA sequence: TGCGCCAGCAGCTCTGAGGGCGGGTTAAACACTGAAGCTTTCTTT. This gives the protein CASSSEGGLNTEAFF.

The V and J genes are TRBV15 and TRBJ1-6; the D is unclear. V lost 5 bases and J 0 bases, leaving 14 bases between the germline ends. The V gene's germline CDR1 is LNHNV and CDR2 YYDKDF (reference sequence). The CDR3 extends over 17 amino acids. The CDR3 reads CATSPREASSYNSPLHF. The CDR3 nucleotides read TGTGCCACCAGCCCTAGGGAGGCGAGCTCCTATAATTCACCCCTCCACTTT.

The chain uses TRBV28 and TRBJ2-5; D remains ambiguous. Germline CDR1 and CDR2: MDHEN and SYDVKM. The CDR3 is 12 residues long. Trimming removed 2 bases from V and 3 bases from J, with 4 bases in between. CDR3 DNA: TGTGCCAGCAGTTTACGAGAAGAGACCCAGTACTTC. This gives the protein CASSLREETQYF.

This clone was picked up one time. V is TRBV12-3 or TRBV12-4 and J is TRBJ2-1, with D possibly being TRBD2 (6 bases). V lost 3 bases and J 7 bases, leaving 10 bases between the germline ends. The CDR3 runs 13 residues. CDR3 in amino acids: CASSLGTANEQFF. CDR3 in DNA: TGTGCCAGCAGTTTGGGGACTGCGAATGAGCAGTTCTTC.

The chain carries TRBV4-3 and TRBJ2-7; TRBD2 matches 8 bases. The CDR3 consists of 16 residues. Germline V gene lookup returns CDR1 LGHNA and CDR2 YSLEER. Trimming took 0 bases from V and 2 from J; bases not matched to a gene: 6. The CDR3 DNA reads TGCGCCAGCAGCCAAGATTGGAGCGGGAGAACCTACGAGCAGTACTTC. Translated, it gives CASSQDWSGRTYEQYF.

The chain is built from TRBV7-9 and TRBJ2-7, with TRBD1 as a possible D gene (6 bases). The CDR3 runs to 15 residues. V lost 0 bases and J lost 2, with 11 bases in between. Germline CDR1 and CDR2: SEHNR and FQNEAQ (reference sequence). CDR3 residues: CASSLAQGLTYEQYF. Written as DNA, the CDR3 is TGTGCCAGCAGCTTAGCACAGGGCTTAACCTACGAGCAGTACTTC.

The chain joins TRBV2 to TRBJ2-7; possible D gene TRBD2, 6 bases. The CDR3 has 14 amino acids. CDR1 and CDR2 from the germline V gene are SNHLY and FYNNEI. V lost 8 bases and J 2 bases, leaving 16 bases between the germline ends. The CDR3 DNA is TGTGCCAGCGGTCCGGGACTCTCGACCTACGAGCAGTACTTC. It codes for CASGPGLSTYEQYF.

This clone showed up just once. The rearrangement joins TRBV6-5 to TRBJ2-5, with 9 bases fitting TRBD2. The germline CDR1 and CDR2 sequences are MNHEY and SVGAGI. CDR3 size: 15 residues. V trimming: 5 bases; J trimming: 7 bases; junction bases outside the gene matches: 11. The CDR3 is CASSPSRPGLATQYF. DNA for the CDR3: TGTGCCAGCAGTCCAAGTCGACCGGGACTAGCGACCCAGTACTTC.

The chain joins TRBV27 to TRBJ2-3; 8 bases are shared with TRBD2. Germline lookup yields CDR1 MNHEY and CDR2 SMNVEV (reference sequence). This CDR3 is built from 15 residues. J was trimmed by 5 bases and V by 6 bases; bases with no gene match: 10. CDR3 sequence reads: CASSLRGGRGDTQYF. DNA for the CDR3: TGTGCCAGCAGCCTCCGGGGGGGGAGGGGAGATACGCAGTATTTT.

J is TRBJ2-7 and V is TRBV19; D remains unclear. The CDR3 consists of 14 residues. Germline V gene data show CDR1 as LNHDA and CDR2 as SQIVND (reference sequence). Trimming removed 6 bases from V and 3 bases from J, with 15 bases in between. Written as DNA, the CDR3 is TGTGCCAGTAGCCGAAGTTTTCGAGTCTACGAGCAGTACTTC. It encodes CASSRSFRVYEQYF.

The J gene is TRBJ1-1, the V gene TRBV5-6; TRBD1 aligns across 8 bases. The V gene end was trimmed by 4 bases and the J gene end by 6 bases; junction bases not matched to a gene: 17. Germline V gene data show CDR1 as SGHDT and CDR2 as YYEEEE. The CDR3 sequence is 17 residues long. The CDR3 DNA follows: TGTGCCAGCAGCCACTCACTACTTGGGGACAGGAGCCCTGAAGCTTTCTTT. It yields the protein CASSHSLLGDRSPEAFF.

This chain links TRBV12-3 or TRBV12-4 with TRBJ2-7, with 7 bases lining up with TRBD2. The CDR3 consists of 13 residues. Germline trimming cut 6 bases from V and 7 bases from J; bases unmatched to any gene: 9. CDR3 nucleotides: TGTGCCAGCAGATGGGGGGGGACGGAAGAGCAGTACTTC. Encoded protein: CASRWGGTEEQYF.

Regarding this clone: Compared with germline, one end of the junction differs, possibly owing to a read error. V gene TRBV7-8 combines with J gene TRBJ1-2; D not certain. Germline V gene data show CDR1 as SGHVS and CDR2 as FQNEAQ. This CDR3 is built from 12 residues. The CDR3 DNA reads as TGTGCCAGCAGCTTAGATAGCCGGCCCACGGCGTTC. Translated, it gives CASSLDSRPTAF. Drawing the rest from reference TRBV7-8 and TRBJ1-2, the complete variable domain is GAGVSQSPRYKVAKRGQDVALRCDPISGHVSLFWYQQALGQGPEFLTYFQNEAQLDKSGLPSDRFFAERPEGSVSTLKIQRTQQEDSAVYLCASSLDSRPTAFGSGTRLTVV.

The chain couples TRBV28 to TRBJ2-5; D remains unclear. Germline values: CDR1 MDHEN, CDR2 SYDVKM. CDR3 size: 12 residues. V lost 4 bases and J lost 5, with 8 bases in between. The CDR3 here is CASSSSPETQYF. CDR3 nucleotides: TGTGCCAGCAGTTCCTCTCCCGAGACCCAGTACTTC. Looking up the rest from reference TRBV28 and TRBJ2-5 gives the full variable domain: DVKVTQSSRYLVKRTGEKVFLECVQDMDHENMFWYRQDPGLGLRLIYFSYDVKMKEKGDIPEGYSVSREKKERFSLILESASTNQTSMYLCASSSSPETQYFGPGTRLLVL.

V and J are TRBV7-2 and TRBJ2-5; TRBD2 is a possible D gene (5 bases). The CDR3 runs 14 residues. V was clipped by 1 base and J by 9 bases, with 15 bases between them. The germline V gene encodes CDR1 SGHTA and CDR2 FQGNSA. The CDR3, as DNA: TGTGCCAGCAGCTTAGACGGGCTGGTGAGGGCCCAGTACTTC. This codes for CASSLDGLVRAQYF.

This clone appeared once. Written as DNA, the CDR3 is TGTGCCAGCAGTCGCCGGGGGGGCGCCTACAATGAGCAGTTCTTC. Translating it yields CASSRRGGAYNEQFF. The chain links TRBV6-2 or TRBV6-3 to TRBJ2-1, with 8 nucleotides matching TRBD2. CDR3 length: 15 residues. Germline lookup yields CDR1 MNHEY and CDR2 SVGEGT. J was trimmed by 2 bases and V by 5 bases; bases with no gene match: 5.

This chain uses TRBV20-1 with TRBJ2-7; unclear D gene. CDR1 is DFQATT, CDR2 SNEGSKA, per germline (reference sequence). V was cut by 6 bases and J by 2 bases, with 8 bases left in between. This CDR3 spans 11 amino acids. The CDR3 sequence is CSAPRTYEQYF. CDR3 bases: TGCAGTGCCCCGCGAACCTACGAGCAGTACTTC.

The chain combines TRBV5-1 with TRBJ2-4; unclear D gene. Trimming pared 2 bases from V and 0 bases from J, leaving 9 bases between. The length of the CDR3 is 15 residues. Germline V CDR1 and CDR2: SGHRS, YFSETQ. Here the CDR3 reads CASSFGTTAKNIQYF. The CDR3 region has the DNA TGCGCCAGCAGCTTCGGCACTACAGCCAAAAACATTCAGTACTTC.

The gene calls are TRBV11-1 and TRBJ2-7, with D possibly matching TRBD1 (5 bases). The V end was cut by 5 bases, the J end by 2 bases, with 10 bases between. The CDR3 runs 13 residues. CDR1 is SGHAT, CDR2 FQDESV, per germline (reference sequence). CDR3 in DNA: TGTGCCAGCAGCCAGGGTGGGGCCTACGAGCAGTACTTC. Its translation is CASSQGGAYEQYF.

The rearrangement joins TRBV2 to TRBJ2-5, with 8 bases that match TRBD2. Germline V lookup: CDR1 SNHLY, CDR2 FYNNEI. V shed 6 bases, J shed 5 bases, and the junction held 14 bases outside the gene matches. The CDR3 sequence is 16 residues long. This CDR3 is CASSERPSGLVETQYF. Here the CDR3 DNA reads TGTGCCAGCAGCGAAAGACCTAGCGGGCTGGTGGAGACCCAGTACTTC.

This clone was recorded once. J is TRBJ1-1 and V is TRBV15; maybe TRBD1 (5 bases). V was pared by 9 bases and J by 3 bases, with 11 bases between. Germline lookup yields CDR1 LNHNV and CDR2 YYDKDF (reference sequence). This CDR3 comprises 12 residues. The CDR3 DNA is TGTGCCACGGGACGGGGGTACACTGAAGCTTTCTTT. It is translated as CATGRGYTEAFF. The full variable domain, with the rest looked up from reference TRBV15 and TRBJ1-1, is DAMVIQNPRYQVTQFGKPVTLSCSQTLNHNVMYWYQQKSSQAPKLLFHYYDKDFNNEADTPDNFQSRRPNTSFCFLDIRSPGLGDTAMYLCATGRGYTEAFFGQGTRLTVV.

The rearrangement joins TRBV29-1 to TRBJ2-5; D possibly corresponds to TRBD1 (6 bases). The CDR3 loop spans 15 amino acids. With 4 bases removed from V and 5 bases from J, the gap between germline ends came to 20 bases. CDR1 and CDR2 from the germline V gene are SQVTM and ANQGSEA. The CDR3 here is CSVGVLGDIAETQYF. The CDR3, as DNA: TGCAGCGTTGGGGTTTTGGGGGACATCGCCGAGACCCAGTACTTC.

J is TRBJ2-1 and V is TRBV9, with 7 bases fitting TRBD2. The germline V gene has CDR1 SGDLS and CDR2 YYNGEE. This CDR3 has 14 amino acids. V trimming: 3 bases; J trimming: 6 bases; junction bases outside the gene matches: 6. CDR3 residues: CASSARDYTNEQFF. DNA of the CDR3: TGTGCCAGCAGCGCCCGGGACTACACCAATGAGCAGTTCTTC.

The gene calls are TRBV5-8 and TRBJ2-3; 9 bases agree with TRBD1. V lost 4 bases to trimming and J lost 2 bases; unmatched junction nucleotides: 14. The CDR3 has 18 residues. Germline V gene lookup returns CDR1 SGHTS and CDR2 YDEGEE. The CDR3 DNA sequence: TGTGCCAGCAGCAGAGGCGCACAGGGGGCCGGTTACACAGATACGCAGTATTTT. It codes for CASSRGAQGAGYTDTQYF.

This clone was picked up a small number of times. The chain employs TRBV28 and TRBJ1-5; 10 positions match TRBD1. With 4 bases clipped from V and 11 bases from J, the junction kept 11 bases outside the gene matches. CDR3 length: 15 amino acids. Germline V gives CDR1 MDHEN, CDR2 SYDVKM. The CDR3 DNA is TGTGCCAGCAGTTACCCGGGACAGGGGCGTTGGGCCCAGCATTTT. Its translation: CASSYPGQGRWAQHF. The full variable domain, its missing parts supplied by reference TRBV28 and TRBJ1-5, is DVKVTQSSRYLVKRTGEKVFLECVQDMDHENMFWYRQDPGLGLRLIYFSYDVKMKEKGDIPEGYSVSREKKERFSLILESASTNQTSMYLCASSYPGQGRWAQHFGDGTRLSIL.

This chain links TRBV11-3 with TRBJ2-7, with D perhaps matching TRBD1 (5 bases). This CDR3 has 15 amino acids. Germline lookup yields CDR1 SGHNT and CDR2 YENEEA. Trimming took off 5 bases at V and 0 bases at J, with 14 bases between the two ends. The CDR3 sequence: CASSKGPQVSYEQYF. The CDR3 DNA reads as TGTGCCAGCAGCAAAGGCCCACAGGTCTCCTACGAGCAGTACTTC.